This T cell receptor (beta chain) was recorded in a study of lymphopenia after photon versus proton radiotherapy. Sequencing used immunoSEQ multiplex PCR; TCRdb keeps in-frame clones, though not all of them. Of 20,000 or so clones detected, approximately 91% appear once; the ten largest clones hold about a tenth. This clone was detected only once. Its antigen is still unknown. Study results and limitations: Under photons, naive T cells and diversity fell while effector/memory populations rose. Oligoclonal CD8+ Temra expansion after nadir drove photon patients' diversity drop.

The sequence came from a woman aged 65 to 85 with pancreatic cancer. Some clones in this sample may be carry-over from other donors' samples. The source was peripheral blood, collected from a patient treated with proton-based radiotherapy.

The CDR3 DNA reads TGTGCCAGCCGAGGGAGGGGAGGAAACACCATATATTTT. It specifies CASRGRGGNTIYF. The chain combines TRBV27 with TRBJ1-3; D possibly corresponds to TRBD1 (5 bases). V dropped 8 bases and J dropped 4 bases, with 12 bases sitting between them. CDR1 and CDR2 (germline): MNHEY, SMNVEV (reference sequence). The CDR3 totals 13 residues.